These T cell receptor beta chains were read from a single sample in a study of cytomegalovirus exposure and HLA in healthy donors. Clones were sequenced by immunoSEQ multiplex PCR, and TCRdb holds only the in-frame ones, with some missing. The table lists over 85,000 clones, 85% to 95% of them singletons. Sequenced: PBMCs. These receptors were obtained from a woman in her twenties or thirties in good health and CMV-seropositive. Each CDR3 is given without its conserved first and last residue. D genes are given only for firm matches.

V gene: TRBV4-3
D gene: NA
CDR3 protein: ASSQGTGSGNTIY

V gene: TRBV4-3
D gene: TRBD2
CDR3 protein: ASSRTTPGTSGYPSTDTQY

V gene: TRBV10-3
D gene: TRBD2
CDR3 protein: AITTSGRTDTQY

V gene: TRBV19
D gene: TRBD2
CDR3 protein: ASSPGLQTDTQY

V gene: TRBV19
D gene: TRBD2
CDR3 protein: ASRSQGLAGGDARYNEQF

V gene: TRBV9
D gene: NA
CDR3 protein: ASNRDISTDTQY

V gene: TRBV28
D gene: TRBD1
CDR3 protein: ASSPPGQMNTEAF

V gene: TRBV5-1
D gene: TRBD2
CDR3 protein: ASSLEGLGSYNEQF

V gene: TRBV6-1
D gene: TRBD1
CDR3 protein: ASTEQGLGETQY

V gene: TRBV7-8
D gene: TRBD1
CDR3 protein: ASSPRQGGPTTNQPQH

V gene: TRBV15
D gene: NA
CDR3 protein: ATSRARDSTGYT

V gene: TRBV15
D gene: TRBD1
CDR3 protein: ATSSSTGAGDNEQF

V gene: TRBV6-1
D gene: NA
CDR3 protein: ASSDRGGYT

V gene: TRBV18
D gene: TRBD1
CDR3 protein: ASSPLGQGADGYT

V gene: TRBV29-1
D gene: NA
CDR3 protein: SVEVDRERNYEQY

V gene: TRBV29-1
D gene: TRBD1
CDR3 protein: SATSGGYGYT

V gene: TRBV30
D gene: TRBD2
CDR3 protein: AWTRPGLAGGYTDTQY

V gene: TRBV19
D gene: NA
CDR3 protein: ASSIRTGPFSYEQY

V gene: TRBV2
D gene: NA
CDR3 protein: ASSVVPYNEQF

V gene: TRBV4-3
D gene: NA
CDR3 protein: ASSQDRLTYNEQF

V gene: TRBV6-5
D gene: NA
CDR3 protein: ASSNLVWNNEQF

V gene: TRBV7-2
D gene: TRBD1
CDR3 protein: ASSLGQGAGNEQF

V gene: TRBV25-1
D gene: TRBD1
CDR3 protein: ASSVLRGTNEKLF

V gene: TRBV4-2
D gene: TRBD2
CDR3 protein: ASSQEGLAGSYNEQF

V gene: TRBV6-1
D gene: NA
CDR3 protein: ASSRLEVETQY

V gene: TRBV5-4
D gene: NA
CDR3 protein: ASSNMNTEAF

V gene: TRBV7-2
D gene: TRBD2
CDR3 protein: ASSPGGLAFIHEQF

V gene: TRBV5-1
D gene: TRBD2
CDR3 protein: ASSPRFAGDEQF

V gene: TRBV4-2
D gene: TRBD2
CDR3 protein: ASSQVLAGTGELF

V gene: TRBV12-5
D gene: NA
CDR3 protein: ASGLGTGAEAF

V gene: TRBV4-3
D gene: TRBD2
CDR3 protein: ASSQDPQAGVRDTQY

V gene: TRBV6-6
D gene: NA
CDR3 protein: ASSKGTPEQY

V gene: TRBV6-1
D gene: NA
CDR3 protein: ASSEIRGAGGELF

V gene: TRBV5-4
D gene: NA
CDR3 protein: ASSQASLNTGELF

V gene: TRBV7-9
D gene: NA
CDR3 protein: ASSVGDSNTEAF

V gene: TRBV9
D gene: TRBD2
CDR3 protein: ASSYSGSSYNEQF

V gene: TRBV30
D gene: NA
CDR3 protein: AWSVGSWYSSYEQY

V gene: TRBV7-2
D gene: NA
CDR3 protein: ASSLSWYSYNEQF

V gene: TRBV5-1
D gene: NA
CDR3 protein: ASSLDGGGQPQH

V gene: TRBV19
D gene: TRBD1
CDR3 protein: ASSPTGTNQPQH

V gene: TRBV4-1
D gene: TRBD1
CDR3 protein: ASSHPVRGFEQY

V gene: TRBV11-2
D gene: NA
CDR3 protein: ASSLDWDTRPT

V gene: TRBV27
D gene: TRBD1
CDR3 protein: ASSPLRRQGRGQPQH